A single sample is the source of the 8 T cell receptor beta chains below, sequenced in a study of a mutant IDH1 vaccine in newly diagnosed glioma. Specified time point: week 23, last vaccination. Alongside topical imiquimod, each dose of vaccine comprised 300 ug of mutant IDH1 20-mer peptide. This table comes from immunoSEQ multiplex PCR, and its TCRdb copy is limited to in-frame clones, with some not included. Here the sample spans approximately 35,000 clones, 88% being singletons. No cognate antigen is known for these TCRs. The sample here was PBMCs, taken from a glioma patient whose treatment included an IDH1 peptide vaccine. The source of these receptors is a man aged 40-49 years with glioma.

V usage is TRBV4-2 and J usage is TRBJ1-3, with a weak D call TRBD1 (6 bases). There are 16 residues in the CDR3. The germline V and J ends were trimmed by 1 base and 5 bases, with 15 bases remaining between them. Germline CDR1 and CDR2: LGHNA and YNFKEQ. CDR3 coding DNA: TGTGCCAGCAGCCAAGTCCCGGGGGGCGGAAGAAACACCATATATTTT. Translating it yields CASSQVPGGGRNTIYF.

J is TRBJ1-6 and V is TRBV30; D remains unclear. The V gene's germline CDR1 is GTSNPN and CDR2 SVGIG (reference sequence). Trimming stripped 0 bases from V and 8 bases from J, with 17 bases between. This CDR3 contains 16 residues. For the CDR3, the DNA is TGTGCCTGGAGTGTACTAGGGTTCCATGGGGATTCACCCCTCCACTTT. It specifies CAWSVLGFHGDSPLHF. The variable domain in full, with the rest retrieved from reference TRBV30 and TRBJ1-6, is SQTIHQWPATLVQPVGSPLSLECTVEGTSNPNLYWYRQAAGRGLQLLFYSVGIGQISSEVPQNLSASRPQDRQFILSSKKLLLSDSGFYLCAWSVLGFHGDSPLHFGNGTRLTVT.

The rearrangement uses TRBV2 and TRBJ2-1; 7 bases line up with TRBD1. The ends lost 2 bases at V and 4 bases at J; junction bases unmatched: 2. Germline V gives CDR1 SNHLY, CDR2 FYNNEI. This CDR3 region has 14 residues. The CDR3 bases are TGTGCCAGCAGTGAATGGGACAGATACAATGAGCAGTTCTTC. Its protein product is CASSEWDRYNEQFF.

V gene TRBV11-2 combines with J gene TRBJ2-3; D is unclear. The CDR3 contains 18 residues. V shed 2 bases and J shed 2 bases, with 20 bases lying between them. CDR1 and CDR2 from the germline V gene are SGHAT and FQNNGV. Here the CDR3 reads CASSLNPPNRFNTDTQYF. The CDR3 bases are TGTGCCAGCAGCTTAAACCCCCCTAACCGGTTTAACACAGATACGCAGTATTTT. Full variable domain (outside the CDR3, taken from reference TRBV11-2 and TRBJ2-3): EAGVAQSPRYKIIEKRQSVAFWCNPISGHATLYWYQQILGQGPKLLIQFQNNGVVDDSQLPKDRFSAERLKGVDSTLKIQPAKLEDSAVYLCASSLNPPNRFNTDTQYFGPGTRLTVL.

The rearrangement uses TRBV9 and TRBJ1-5, with D maybe TRBD1 (5 bases). Germline-derived CDR1 and CDR2 are SGDLS and YYNGEE. Trimming removed 0 bases from V and 7 bases from J, with 8 bases in between. This CDR3 has 13 amino acids. The CDR3 nucleotides are TGTGCCAGCAGCGTAGCTACAGGACAGCCCCAGCATTTT. Translated: CASSVATGQPQHF.

The CDR3 coding sequence is TGTGCCACCGGGTTAGGGCAGGGCAGCACAGATACGCAGTATTTT. It specifies CATGLGQGSTDTQYF. The chain is built from TRBV6-6 and TRBJ2-3; tentative D call: TRBD1 (5 bases). CDR1 and CDR2 (germline): MNHNY, SVGAGI (reference sequence). This CDR3 region has 15 residues. V lost 10 bases, J lost 0 bases, and 17 bases lay in between.

This chain links TRBV28 with TRBJ2-1; D remains ambiguous. The CDR3 is 14 residues long. Germline loops: CDR1 MDHEN, CDR2 SYDVKM. The ends were cut back, 3 bases at V and 8 bases at J, with 14 bases in the middle. This CDR3 reads CASSFVGSGDEQFF. The CDR3, as DNA: TGTGCCAGCAGTTTTGTAGGGTCTGGAGATGAGCAGTTCTTC. The full variable domain, with the rest looked up from reference TRBV28 and TRBJ2-1, is DVKVTQSSRYLVKRTGEKVFLECVQDMDHENMFWYRQDPGLGLRLIYFSYDVKMKEKGDIPEGYSVSREKKERFSLILESASTNQTSMYLCASSFVGSGDEQFFGPGTRLTVL.

This clone has a handful of counts. The rearrangement joins TRBV29-1 to TRBJ1-2; D is uncertain. The CDR3 totals 14 residues. The V gene's germline CDR1 is SQVTM and CDR2 ANQGSEA. The V and J ends lost 0 bases and 8 bases respectively, with 16 bases between them. CDR3 bases: TGCAGCGTTGAAGATACTGCGGGTAAGGGAGGCTACACCTTC. Protein sequence: CSVEDTAGKGGYTF.